The 20 T cell receptor beta chains reported below all come from one sample, sequenced in a study of a mutant IDH1 vaccine in newly diagnosed glioma. Here immunoSEQ multiplex PCR was the method, and the copy in TCRdb shows in-frame clones only, minus some. The top ten hold about 2.3% of the sample, which has around 41,000 clones, around 83% seen once. Described time point: week 11, during vaccination. What each vaccine dose contained was 300 ug of mutant IDH1 20-mer peptide, accompanied by topical imiquimod. These receptors have no identified antigens. This material consisted of PBMCs, taken from a glioma patient whose treatment included an IDH1 peptide vaccine. The source of these receptors is a man aged 40-50 years with glioma.

This clone was recorded a few times. This chain uses TRBV5-1 with TRBJ2-7; 10 bases map to TRBD1. This CDR3 is 15 amino acids long. Germline CDR1 reads SGHRS; CDR2 reads YFSETQ. J lost 4 bases, V lost 2 bases, and 6 bases had no gene match. In DNA form, the CDR3 reads TGCGCCAGCAGCTTTCGGACAGGGGGGTTTTACGAGCAGTACTTC. Translated, it gives CASSFRTGGFYEQYF.

The chain uses TRBV5-6 and TRBJ2-3; D is uncertain. Between the trimmed V and J ends, which lost 0 bases and 4 bases, there was a span of 3 bases. The CDR3 sequence is 12 residues long. Germline CDR1 reads SGHDT; CDR2 reads YYEEEE. CDR3 residues: CASSLASDTQYF. The CDR3 DNA is TGTGCCAGCAGCTTGGCGTCAGATACGCAGTATTTT.

The chain couples TRBV7-2 to TRBJ1-2; D ambiguous. Trimming pared 3 bases from V and 1 base from J, leaving 3 bases between. The CDR3 loop spans 12 amino acids. CDR1 is SGHTA, CDR2 FQGNSA, per germline. The CDR3 is CASSFDNYGYTF. The CDR3 DNA follows: TGTGCCAGCAGCTTTGATAACTATGGCTACACCTTC.

The genes are TRBV4-3 and TRBJ1-4; a weak D match, TRBD1 (6 bases). Germline values: CDR1 LGHNA, CDR2 YSLEER. With 4 bases removed from V and 4 bases from J, the gap between germline ends came to 16 bases. CDR3 size: 16 residues. This CDR3 is CASSRDPTGFNEKLFF. Written as DNA, the CDR3 is TGCGCCAGCAGCCGAGACCCGACAGGCTTTAATGAAAAACTGTTTTTT.

The V gene is TRBV7-9, the J gene TRBJ2-5, with D uncertain. Trimming cost V 6 bases and J 5 bases, with 10 bases left between them. Germline assignment: CDR1 SEHNR and CDR2 FQNEAQ (reference sequence). The CDR3 runs to 12 residues. DNA for the CDR3: TGTGCCAGCAGGTCCATCGGGGAGACCCAGTACTTC. Translation gives CASRSIGETQYF.

J is TRBJ1-2 and V is TRBV7-9; D is perhaps TRBD1 (6 bases). This CDR3 comprises 14 residues. V lost 5 bases, J lost 6 bases, and 16 bases lay in between. In germline, CDR1 is SEHNR, CDR2 FQNEAQ (reference sequence). The CDR3 sequence: CASSRPGTTHGYTF. In DNA form, the CDR3 reads TGTGCCAGCAGCAGACCCGGGACAACTCATGGCTACACCTTC.

The chain uses TRBV13 and TRBJ1-2; the D gene is possibly TRBD1 (5 bases). The length of the CDR3 is 15 residues. Trimming cost V 5 bases and J 3 bases, with 16 bases left between them. Germline V gene sequence: CDR1 PRHDT, CDR2 FYEKMQ (reference sequence). The CDR3 region has the DNA TGTGCCAGCAGCCCATCCATCAGGACATACTATGGCTACACCTTC. Protein: CASSPSIRTYYGYTF.

J is TRBJ2-7 and V is TRBV19, with TRBD1 as a possible D gene (6 bases). V shed 9 bases and J shed 0 bases, with 18 bases lying between them. Germline-derived CDR1 and CDR2 are LNHDA and SQIVND (reference sequence). CDR3 length: 15 residues. The CDR3 region is CASAKGDVFSYEQYF. Written as DNA, the CDR3 is TGTGCCAGCGCCAAGGGGGATGTCTTCTCCTACGAGCAGTACTTC.

The genes are TRBV7-9 and TRBJ2-1; D is perhaps TRBD1 (5 bases). V was clipped by 1 base and J by 3 bases, with 7 bases between them. The CDR3 spans 14 residues. Germline CDR1 and CDR2: SEHNR and FQNEAQ (reference sequence). Here the CDR3 DNA reads TGTGCCAGCAGCTTAGGACAGTTCTACAATGAGCAGTTCTTC. Translated: CASSLGQFYNEQFF.

The chain has TRBV6-1 and TRBJ1-5, with D possibly being TRBD1 (5 bases). The CDR3 spans 15 residues. Germline values: CDR1 MNHNS, CDR2 SASEGT. Between the trimmed V and J ends, which lost 4 bases and 0 bases, there was a span of 10 bases. This CDR3 reads CASSAGHISNQPQHF. CDR3 bases: TGTGCCAGCAGTGCCGGACATATTAGCAATCAGCCCCAGCATTTT.

V gene TRBV7-7 combines with J gene TRBJ2-1; the match to TRBD1 covers 10 bases. Germline loops: CDR1 SSHAT, CDR2 FNYEAQ (reference sequence). The V segment lost 5 bases and the J segment 4 bases; nucleotides outside the gene matches: 11. The CDR3 runs to 17 residues. CDR3 amino acids: CASSARSGTGAYNEQFF. In DNA, the CDR3 is TGTGCCAGCAGCGCGCGCTCCGGGACAGGGGCGTACAATGAGCAGTTCTTC.

The chain couples TRBV19 to TRBJ2-3; D not resolved. V gave up 6 bases and J gave up 1 base, with 11 bases separating them. The CDR3 spans 14 residues. CDR1 and CDR2 (germline): LNHDA, SQIVND (reference sequence). The CDR3 spells CASSTVRGTDTQYF. Written as DNA, the CDR3 is TGTGCCAGTAGCACTGTGAGAGGCACAGATACGCAGTATTTT. Full variable domain (remainder filled in from reference TRBV19 and TRBJ2-3): DGGITQSPKYLFRKEGQNVTLSCEQNLNHDAMYWYRQDPGQGLRLIYYSQIVNDFQKGDIAEGYSVSREKKESFPLTVTSAQKNPTAFYLCASSTVRGTDTQYFGPGTRLTVL.

The chain has TRBV6-1 and TRBJ2-1; 8 bases are a match to TRBD2. Germline-derived CDR1 and CDR2 are MNHNS and SASEGT. The CDR3 has 13 amino acids. The trim removed 4 bases at V and 13 bases at J, leaving 9 bases unmatched. Here the CDR3 DNA reads TGTGCCAGCAGTGGGGGCGGGAGGATATCTCAGTTCTTC. This encodes CASSGGGRISQFF.

This rearrangement joins TRBV5-6 to TRBJ2-7; D gene unclear. Germline V gene data show CDR1 as SGHDT and CDR2 as YYEEEE. Trimming stripped 0 bases from V and 6 bases from J, with 16 bases between. The CDR3 sequence is 15 residues long. CDR3 region: CASSLGSAWESEQYF. The DNA for the CDR3 is TGTGCCAGCAGCTTGGGGTCGGCTTGGGAATCCGAGCAGTACTTC.

This chain connects TRBV19 to TRBJ1-1, with D hard to call. Germline V gene lookup returns CDR1 LNHDA and CDR2 SQIVND (reference sequence). V gave up 3 bases and J gave up 7 bases, with 9 bases separating them. The CDR3 is made up of 12 amino acids. Written as DNA, the CDR3 is TGTGCCAGTAGTATCCAGATAGGTGAAGCTTTCTTT. Its translation: CASSIQIGEAFF. Supplemented by reference TRBV19 and TRBJ1-1, the full variable domain reads DGGITQSPKYLFRKEGQNVTLSCEQNLNHDAMYWYRQDPGQGLRLIYYSQIVNDFQKGDIAEGYSVSREKKESFPLTVTSAQKNPTAFYLCASSIQIGEAFFGQGTRLTVV.

The chain is built from TRBV27 and TRBJ2-7, with D unclear. Trimming left V 5 bases short and J 1 base short, with 24 bases between. The length of the CDR3 is 18 residues. Per the germline V gene, CDR1 is MNHEY and CDR2 is SMNVEV (reference sequence). The CDR3 DNA sequence: TGTGCCAGCAGTCCCCCCTCTAGTCACACCTTAGGGTCCTACGAGCAGTACTTC. As protein: CASSPPSSHTLGSYEQYF.

The V and J genes are TRBV5-1 and TRBJ1-1, with D uncertain. Trimming shortened V by 0 bases and J by 2 bases, and 11 bases separated the two germline ends. The CDR3 runs 15 residues. CDR1 is SGHRS, CDR2 YFSETQ, per germline. The DNA of the CDR3 is TGCGCCAGCAGCTTGGCCGGTACATCCAACACTGAAGCTTTCTTT. Protein: CASSLAGTSNTEAFF.

The chain links TRBV21-1 to TRBJ2-7; the listed D gene, TRBD2, was not tested against the DNA. TRBV21-1 is a known pseudogene. CDR3 length: 14 amino acids. The CDR3 DNA follows: TGTGCCAGCAGCCCTATAGCGGGAAGATACGAGCAGTACTTC. Translating gives CASSPIAGRYEQYF.

The CDR3 nucleotides are TGTGCCAGCAGCCCTCGGGGGGGGGCTAACGCCGGGGAGCTGTTTTTT. Translation gives CASSPRGGANAGELFF. The rearrangement links TRBV7-8 to TRBJ2-2; TRBD2 agrees at 8 bases. The CDR3 runs to 16 residues. CDR1 and CDR2 (germline): SGHVS, FQNEAQ. V shed 5 bases and J 6 bases; nucleotides not matched to a gene: 11.

This sequence joins TRBV2 and TRBJ2-7; maybe TRBD2 (5 bases). Trimming took off 1 base at V and 2 bases at J, with 12 bases between the two ends. The CDR3 is made up of 15 amino acids. Germline lookup yields CDR1 SNHLY and CDR2 FYNNEI. Here the CDR3 reads CASSEVGLAAYEQYF. The CDR3 DNA reads TGTGCCAGCAGTGAAGTCGGGCTAGCAGCCTACGAGCAGTACTTC. The full variable domain, its missing parts supplied by reference TRBV2 and TRBJ2-7, is EPEVTQTPSHQVTQMGQEVILRCVPISNHLYFYWYRQILGQKVEFLVSFYNNEISEKSEIFDDQFSVERPDGSNFTLKIRSTKLEDSAMYFCASSEVGLAAYEQYFGPGTRLTVT.